This passage covers 5 T cell receptor beta chains from one sample sequenced in a study of OX40 agonist ivuxolimab in advanced cancers. Libraries were prepared by immunoSEQ multiplex PCR; TCRdb keeps only in-frame clonotypes and omits some of them. The sample records approximately 77,000 clones, roughly 92% being singletons. Sequenced here: CD4+ or CD8+ T cells sorted from blood, sampled in a trial of the OX40 agonist ivuxolimab. These receptors were taken from an adult with an advanced solid tumor such as melanoma, head and neck, liver or kidney cancer.

The chain employs TRBV25-1 and TRBJ2-7; 7 nucleotides match TRBD1. The CDR3 is 12 residues long. V dropped 10 bases and J dropped 6; count of bases not matched to a gene: 9. Germline V lookup: CDR1 MGHDK, CDR2 SYGVNS. The chain's CDR3 is CATKTTGFEQYF. The CDR3 DNA reads TGTGCCACCAAGACGACAGGGTTCGAGCAGTACTTC.

The chain is built from TRBV19 and TRBJ2-3, with D possibly being TRBD1 (5 bases). The CDR3 runs to 13 residues. Germline V CDR1 and CDR2: LNHDA, SQIVND (reference sequence). Deletions cut 6 bases from V and 1 base from J, with 8 bases between. CDR3 nucleotides: TGTGCCAGTAGGGAACAGGGCACAGATACGCAGTATTTT. Protein product: CASREQGTDTQYF.

This clone was recorded once. The genes are TRBV7-9 and TRBJ2-1; D may be TRBD1 (6 bases). Germline lookup yields CDR1 SEHNR and CDR2 FQNEAQ (reference sequence). CDR3 length equals 16 residues. Trimming left V 5 bases short and J 4 bases short, with 18 bases between. As DNA, the CDR3 is TGTGCCAGCAGCCCGTGGGACATAGGAAAGTACAATGAGCAGTTCTTC. Translated: CASSPWDIGKYNEQFF.

This chain uses TRBV5-1 with TRBJ2-7, with 9 nucleotides matching TRBD1. J lost 2 bases, V lost 0 bases, and 3 bases had no gene match. Germline CDR1 SGHRS, CDR2 YFSETQ. The CDR3 is made up of 15 amino acids. CDR3 region: CASSLGGQGPYEQYF. The CDR3 region has the DNA TGCGCCAGCAGCTTGGGGGGACAGGGACCCTACGAGCAGTACTTC.

V usage is TRBV12-5 and J usage is TRBJ1-2; no firm D call. The CDR3 is made up of 13 amino acids. Germline V gene lookup returns CDR1 LGHNT and CDR2 FRNRAP. The germline V and J ends were trimmed by 6 bases and 6 bases, with 14 bases remaining between them. CDR3 bases: TGTGCTAGTGGCCGATTTTGGTCGGATGGCTACACCTTC. This encodes CASGRFWSDGYTF. Full variable domain (missing parts from reference TRBV12-5 and TRBJ1-2): DARVTQTPRHKVTEMGQEVTMRCQPILGHNTVFWYRQTMMQGLELLAYFRNRAPLDDSGMPKDRFSAEMPDATLATLKIQPSEPRDSAVYFCASGRFWSDGYTFGSGTRLTVV.